The 13 T cell receptor beta chains presented below share a single source sample, sequenced in a study of blood T cell repertoires in COVID-19. Only in-frame clones appear in the TCRdb table, and some are missing; sequencing was by immunoSEQ multiplex PCR. This table holds some 45,000 clones, around 85% found once. What was sequenced was peripheral blood. The receptors were sampled from a woman at least 80 years old with acute or convalescent COVID-19.

This clone has only a few counts. The V call is TRBV6-1, the J call TRBJ2-7; 9 bases line up with TRBD2. The CDR3 covers 17 residues. Germline CDR1 reads MNHNS; CDR2 reads SASEGT. V dropped 0 bases and J dropped 1; count of bases not matched to a gene: 7. The CDR3 sequence: CASSEALAGALSYEQYF. CDR3 coding DNA: TGTGCCAGCAGTGAAGCACTAGCGGGTGCCTTGTCCTACGAGCAGTACTTC.

The chain recombines TRBV7-9 with TRBJ1-1; D gene ambiguous. The CDR3 is 13 amino acids. V gave up 4 bases and J gave up 2 bases, with 8 bases separating them. Germline V CDR1 and CDR2: SEHNR, FQNEAQ (reference sequence). The CDR3 region has the DNA TGTGCCAGCAGCTCACAGAGTAACACTGAAGCTTTCTTT. Amino acids: CASSSQSNTEAFF.

This chain connects TRBV7-2 to TRBJ2-3; unclear D gene. V was pared by 4 bases and J by 6 bases, with 8 bases between. Germline values: CDR1 SGHTA, CDR2 FQGNSA. The CDR3 is 12 amino acids. This CDR3 reads CASSSVRDTQYF. DNA of the CDR3: TGTGCCAGCAGCTCAGTGAGGGATACGCAGTATTTT.

The chain is built from TRBV28 and TRBJ1-5; 7 nucleotides agree with TRBD1. CDR3 length: 17 residues. The trim removed 4 bases at V and 9 bases at J, leaving 18 bases unmatched. Germline assignment: CDR1 MDHEN and CDR2 SYDVKM. CDR3 residues: CASSSPTGIGREGPQHF. The CDR3 DNA sequence: TGTGCCAGCAGTTCACCGACAGGGATAGGGCGCGAGGGGCCCCAGCATTTT.

This clone has only one observation. V usage is TRBV9 and J usage is TRBJ2-1; tentative D call: TRBD2 (6 bases). Trimming left V 3 bases short and J 6 bases short, with 19 bases between. The germline V gene encodes CDR1 SGDLS and CDR2 YYNGEE. The CDR3 sequence is 16 residues long. CDR3 loop: CASSEPFGSPLNEQFF. DNA for the CDR3: TGTGCCAGCAGCGAACCCTTCGGGAGCCCCCTCAATGAGCAGTTCTTC. Supplemented by reference TRBV9 and TRBJ2-1, the full variable domain reads DSGVTQTPKHLITATGQRVTLRCSPRSGDLSVYWYQQSLDQGLQFLIQYYNGEERAKGNILERFSAQQFPDLHSELNLSSLELGDSALYFCASSEPFGSPLNEQFFGPGTRLTVL.

The chain uses TRBV9 and TRBJ2-1; a possible D gene is TRBD1 (6 bases). V was clipped by 4 bases and J by 6 bases, with 14 bases between them. CDR3 length: 14 amino acids. Germline V lookup: CDR1 SGDLS, CDR2 YYNGEE. CDR3 protein: CASSLEVRGNEQFF. For the CDR3, the DNA is TGTGCCAGCAGCTTAGAGGTCAGGGGCAATGAGCAGTTCTTC.

This sequence joins TRBV3-1 (or the pseudogene TRBV3-2) and TRBJ2-4; maybe TRBD2 (5 bases). The V and J ends lost 1 base and 2 bases respectively, with 9 bases between them. Per the germline V gene, CDR1 is LGHDT and CDR2 is YNNKEL (reference sequence). The CDR3 has 15 residues. DNA of the CDR3: TGTGCCAGCAGCCAAGTGGGAGCCACCAAAAACATTCAGTACTTC. Amino acid sequence: CASSQVGATKNIQYF.

V usage is TRBV7-9 and J usage is TRBJ2-5; tentatively, D is TRBD1 (5 bases). Germline CDR1 reads SEHNR; CDR2 reads FQNEAQ (reference sequence). The V gene lost 4 bases and the J gene lost 2 bases, with 8 bases spanning the gap. This CDR3 is 13 amino acids long. CDR3 sequence: CASSSTVQETQYF. The CDR3 DNA sequence: TGTGCCAGCAGCTCGACAGTGCAAGAGACCCAGTACTTC.

The chain uses TRBV11-2 and TRBJ2-1; unclear D gene. Trimming left V 5 bases short and J 7 bases short, with 12 bases between. This CDR3 is 13 amino acids long. Germline V lookup: CDR1 SGHAT, CDR2 FQNNGV. CDR3 protein: CASSPNVWNEQFF. DNA of the CDR3: TGTGCCAGCAGCCCTAATGTTTGGAATGAGCAGTTCTTC.

The CDR3 bases are TGTGCCAGCAGTGAAGCTAGCAGGGTAACCGGGGAGCTGTTTTTT. This gives the protein CASSEASRVTGELFF. The genes are TRBV6-1 and TRBJ2-2; D is possibly TRBD1 (5 bases). V lost 0 bases and J 5 bases, leaving 10 bases between the germline ends. Germline loops: CDR1 MNHNS, CDR2 SASEGT. This CDR3 is built from 15 residues.

The genes are TRBV9 and TRBJ2-5; 8 nucleotides match TRBD2. Per the germline V gene, CDR1 is SGDLS and CDR2 is YYNGEE. With 0 bases clipped from V and 0 bases from J, the junction kept 1 base outside the gene matches. The CDR3 runs 15 residues. CDR3 bases: TGTGCCAGCAGCGTAGGACTAGCGTACCAAGAGACCCAGTACTTC. It translates to CASSVGLAYQETQYF.

This chain connects TRBV19 to TRBJ1-5, with D perhaps matching TRBD1 (5 bases). The CDR3 has 16 residues. Trimming left V 5 bases short and J 0 bases short, with 14 bases between. Germline values: CDR1 LNHDA, CDR2 SQIVND (reference sequence). The CDR3 bases are TGTGCCAGTAGTCGTCAGGGTCCCCATAGCAATCAGCCCCAGCATTTT. Amino acids: CASSRQGPHSNQPQHF.

The chain uses TRBV2 and TRBJ1-5, with D uncertain. This CDR3 spans 13 amino acids. Germline V lookup: CDR1 SNHLY, CDR2 FYNNEI. Trimming cost V 11 bases and J 3 bases, with 14 bases left between them. The CDR3 DNA is TGTGCCTGCCAGCTGGCGGACAATCAGCCCCAGCATTTT. It encodes CACQLADNQPQHF.